This T cell receptor (beta chain) came from a study of long-term antiretroviral therapy in people with HIV. Findings and caveats of the study: HIV repertoires spanned narrower CDR3 length ranges than controls.

Points on this clone: No antigen is known for it.

An immunoSEQ assay, version v3.0, was performed at survey level. Data came from immunoSEQ multiplex PCR; TCRdb stores just in-frame clones and leaves some out. This table holds 30,000 to 35,000 clones, roughly 85% found once. The germline V gene encodes CDR1 MNHEY and CDR2 SMNVEV (reference sequence). Trimming cost V 4 bases and J 6 bases, with 10 bases left between them. The CDR3 runs 13 residues. The sample in question was unsorted PBMCs, obtained 0.4 years before starting antiretroviral therapy. The chain recombines TRBV27 with TRBJ2-1; D possibly corresponds to TRBD1 (5 bases). This sequence was found in a man in his late teens or twenties with HIV. DNA for the CDR3: TGTGCCAGCAGTTACCTAGGGGTCAATGAGCAGTTCTTC. It is translated as CASSYLGVNEQFF.